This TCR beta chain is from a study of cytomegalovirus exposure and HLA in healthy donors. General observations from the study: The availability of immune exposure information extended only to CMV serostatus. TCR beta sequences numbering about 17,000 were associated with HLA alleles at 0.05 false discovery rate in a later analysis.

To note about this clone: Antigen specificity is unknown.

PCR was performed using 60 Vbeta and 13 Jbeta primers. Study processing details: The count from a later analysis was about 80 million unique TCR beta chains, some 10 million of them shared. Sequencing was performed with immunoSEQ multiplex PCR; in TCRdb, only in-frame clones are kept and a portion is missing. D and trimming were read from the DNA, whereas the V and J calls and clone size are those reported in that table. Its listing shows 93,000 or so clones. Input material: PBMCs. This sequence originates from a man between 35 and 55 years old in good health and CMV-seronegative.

The CDR3: CASSLSGRGTDTQYF. As DNA, the CDR3 is TGTGCCAGCAGTTTAAGCGGGAGGGGCACAGATACGCAGTATTTT. The V gene is TRBV27, the J gene TRBJ2-3, with 10 bases fitting TRBD2. The CDR3 contains 15 residues. V was pared by 2 bases and J by 1 base, with 0 bases of the junction left unmatched. Germline values: CDR1 MNHEY, CDR2 SMNVEV (reference sequence).